The clone carrying this T cell receptor beta chain occurred a few times. The data derive from a study of T-cell reconstitution after alpha-beta-depleted transplantation in children. The TCRbeta library incorporated unique molecular identifiers. Each CDR3 protein gets one entry after TCRdb re-called the PCR reads with MiXCR. In the table there are about 300,000 distinct CDR3 sequences, 9.5% to 13% of which are singletons. This material consisted of PBMCs, taken before TCRalphabeta/CD19-depleted stem cell transplant. The sequence was collected from a boy under two years old with acute myeloid leukemia, due to receive a stem cell transplant.

CDR3 amino acids: CASSTVQGGYEQYF. The CDR3 nucleotides read TGTGCCAGTAGTACCGTACAGGGAGGGTACGAGCAGTACTTC. The chain links TRBV19 to TRBJ2-7; the D gene is possibly TRBD2 (7 bases). The CDR3 is 14 residues long. Trimming removed 4 bases at V and 4 bases at J, with 14 bases between. Per germline, CDR1 LNHDA and CDR2 SQIVND (reference sequence).